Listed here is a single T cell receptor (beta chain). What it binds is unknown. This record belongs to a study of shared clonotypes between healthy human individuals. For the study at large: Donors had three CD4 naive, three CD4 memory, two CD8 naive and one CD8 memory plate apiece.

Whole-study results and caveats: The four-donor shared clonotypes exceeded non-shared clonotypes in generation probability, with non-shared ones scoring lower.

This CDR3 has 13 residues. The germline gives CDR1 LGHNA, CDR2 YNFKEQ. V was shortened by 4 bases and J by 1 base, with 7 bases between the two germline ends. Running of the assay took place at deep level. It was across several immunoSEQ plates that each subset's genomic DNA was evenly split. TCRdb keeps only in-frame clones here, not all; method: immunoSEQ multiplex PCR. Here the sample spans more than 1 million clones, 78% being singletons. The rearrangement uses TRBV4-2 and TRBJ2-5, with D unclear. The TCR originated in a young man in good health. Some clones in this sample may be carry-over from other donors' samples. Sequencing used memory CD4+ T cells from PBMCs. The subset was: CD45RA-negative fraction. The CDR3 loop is CASSPLPQETQYF. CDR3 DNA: TGTGCCAGCAGCCCCCTCCCCCAAGAGACCCAGTACTTC.